Listed below are T cell receptor beta chains from one sample, sequenced in a study of CD8 T cells in Susac syndrome. TCRdb reanalysed the immunoSEQ multiplex PCR reads using MiXCR and keeps one entry per CDR3 protein. The sample contains 110,000 or so distinct CDR3 sequences, nearly 95% of which appear only once. Sequenced material: CD4+ T cells from PBMCs. Receptors were obtained from a human donor in good health. The CDR3 runs from the conserved cysteine through the conserved F or W. D genes are given only for firm matches.

d_gene: NA; j_gene: TRBJ2-1; v_gene: TRBV4-3; CDR3aa: CASSQDPGISYNEQFF
d_gene: NA; j_gene: TRBJ2-2; v_gene: TRBV9; CDR3aa: CASTPYAGAGELFF
d_gene: NA; j_gene: TRBJ2-5; v_gene: TRBV3-1; CDR3aa: CASSQAMGETQYF
d_gene: NA; j_gene: TRBJ1-1; v_gene: TRBV20-1; CDR3aa: CSARALRGATNTEAFF
d_gene: NA; j_gene: TRBJ2-1; v_gene: TRBV7-9; CDR3aa: CASSLDGEQFF
d_gene: NA; j_gene: TRBJ1-4; v_gene: TRBV7-2; CDR3aa: CASSLARADSKLFF
d_gene: TRBD2; j_gene: TRBJ2-2; v_gene: TRBV19; CDR3aa: CASTEGRAGELFF
d_gene: NA; j_gene: TRBJ2-1; v_gene: TRBV12-3/TRBV12-4; CDR3aa: CASSPFWGGGNEQFF
d_gene: TRBD2; j_gene: TRBJ2-1; v_gene: TRBV29-1; CDR3aa: CSVAPGTTYNEQFF
d_gene: NA; j_gene: TRBJ2-3; v_gene: TRBV7-2; CDR3aa: CASSLVGQKTDTQYF
d_gene: TRBD1; j_gene: TRBJ2-2; v_gene: TRBV15; CDR3aa: CATSRKRQGSTGELFF
d_gene: TRBD2; j_gene: TRBJ2-2; v_gene: TRBV29-1; CDR3aa: CSARLAPGELFF
d_gene: TRBD1; j_gene: TRBJ1-2; v_gene: TRBV27; CDR3aa: CASSSTGDHGYTF
d_gene: NA; j_gene: TRBJ2-5; v_gene: TRBV19; CDR3aa: CATRGGPAEETQYF
d_gene: TRBD1; j_gene: TRBJ2-5; v_gene: TRBV7-9; CDR3aa: CASSLAGGTGLGETQYF
d_gene: NA; j_gene: TRBJ2-3; v_gene: TRBV30; CDR3aa: CAWSGGMTYTQYF
d_gene: NA; j_gene: TRBJ2-1; v_gene: TRBV4-2; CDR3aa: CASSQVGAGSYNEQFF
d_gene: TRBD1; j_gene: TRBJ2-5; v_gene: TRBV27; CDR3aa: CASSFRGTGGRETQYF
d_gene: NA; j_gene: TRBJ2-7; v_gene: TRBV2; CDR3aa: CASFGQGYYEQYF
d_gene: NA; j_gene: TRBJ1-1; v_gene: TRBV6-2/TRBV6-3; CDR3aa: CASTPLEGRMNTEAFF
d_gene: NA; j_gene: TRBJ1-1; v_gene: TRBV2; CDR3aa: CASSSGAEAFF
d_gene: NA; j_gene: TRBJ1-2; v_gene: TRBV6-6; CDR3aa: CASSYKEVGYTF
d_gene: NA; j_gene: TRBJ2-3; v_gene: TRBV9; CDR3aa: CASSVDSQTDTQYF
d_gene: NA; j_gene: TRBJ1-1; v_gene: TRBV5-1; CDR3aa: CASRRGPGAYTEAFF
d_gene: NA; j_gene: TRBJ2-7; v_gene: TRBV27; CDR3aa: CASSPKGRGRDEQYF
d_gene: NA; j_gene: TRBJ2-5; v_gene: TRBV7-8; CDR3aa: CASSPNGIGETQYF
d_gene: NA; j_gene: TRBJ1-5; v_gene: TRBV19; CDR3aa: CASSISGIPNQPQHF
d_gene: NA; j_gene: TRBJ1-5; v_gene: TRBV2; CDR3aa: CASTGSRGGPSNQPQHF
d_gene: TRBD2; j_gene: TRBJ2-1; v_gene: TRBV4-1; CDR3aa: CASSRQTSGSFDEQFF
d_gene: NA; j_gene: TRBJ2-1; v_gene: TRBV19; CDR3aa: CASSIDGYNEQFF
d_gene: NA; j_gene: TRBJ1-2; v_gene: TRBV30; CDR3aa: CASRGVGYTF
d_gene: NA; j_gene: TRBJ2-7; v_gene: TRBV7-6; CDR3aa: CASTSGAFYEQYF
d_gene: NA; j_gene: TRBJ1-1; v_gene: TRBV27; CDR3aa: CASSPSQRPADTEAFF
d_gene: NA; j_gene: TRBJ2-1; v_gene: TRBV19; CDR3aa: CASGGRGVDNEQFF
d_gene: NA; j_gene: TRBJ2-3; v_gene: TRBV7-2; CDR3aa: CASSFRNPPDTQYF
d_gene: NA; j_gene: TRBJ2-1; v_gene: TRBV28; CDR3aa: CASSFRGYNEQFF
d_gene: TRBD1; j_gene: TRBJ2-3; v_gene: TRBV29-1; CDR3aa: CSEGQGAWDTQYF
d_gene: NA; j_gene: TRBJ2-7; v_gene: TRBV23-1; CDR3aa: CASRPFNYEQYF
d_gene: NA; j_gene: TRBJ1-2; v_gene: TRBV28; CDR3aa: CASSSQLGYTF
d_gene: NA; j_gene: TRBJ2-4; v_gene: TRBV3-1; CDR3aa: CASSQPGSSNIQYF
d_gene: NA; j_gene: TRBJ2-3; v_gene: TRBV11-1; CDR3aa: CASSLASEFTDTQYF
d_gene: NA; j_gene: TRBJ2-7; v_gene: TRBV15; CDR3aa: CATSRGIEIEYF
d_gene: TRBD2; j_gene: TRBJ2-5; v_gene: TRBV20-1; CDR3aa: CSASSGEGSQETQYF
d_gene: NA; j_gene: TRBJ1-1; v_gene: TRBV9; CDR3aa: CASSPPRGVNTEAFF
d_gene: TRBD2; j_gene: TRBJ2-7; v_gene: TRBV30; CDR3aa: CAWSALAGGPYEQYF
d_gene: NA; j_gene: TRBJ2-7; v_gene: TRBV28; CDR3aa: CASSFRPTGVNEQYF
d_gene: NA; j_gene: TRBJ1-3; v_gene: TRBV2; CDR3aa: CASSETPSGNTIYF
d_gene: NA; j_gene: TRBJ2-2; v_gene: TRBV18; CDR3aa: CASFARNKANTGELFF
d_gene: TRBD1; j_gene: TRBJ2-3; v_gene: TRBV19; CDR3aa: CATRGQGNTDTQYF
d_gene: NA; j_gene: TRBJ2-1; v_gene: TRBV6-2/TRBV6-3; CDR3aa: CASSTILGEQFF
d_gene: NA; j_gene: TRBJ2-7; v_gene: TRBV6-2/TRBV6-3; CDR3aa: CASSRGGLGEQYF
d_gene: NA; j_gene: TRBJ2-1; v_gene: TRBV30; CDR3aa: CAWSDSGGWDEQFF
d_gene: TRBD2; j_gene: TRBJ2-1; v_gene: TRBV2; CDR3aa: CASRASGGYNEQFF
d_gene: NA; j_gene: TRBJ2-2; v_gene: TRBV7-3; CDR3aa: CASSSTLLGPGTPGELFF
d_gene: NA; j_gene: TRBJ2-7; v_gene: TRBV18; CDR3aa: CASSPLPVSSYEQYF
d_gene: NA; j_gene: TRBJ2-2; v_gene: TRBV6-2/TRBV6-3; CDR3aa: CASSYANTGELFF
d_gene: NA; j_gene: TRBJ2-1; v_gene: TRBV14; CDR3aa: CASSQSYNEQFF
d_gene: TRBD2; j_gene: TRBJ2-1; v_gene: TRBV19; CDR3aa: CASTYNVLAGLYNEQFF